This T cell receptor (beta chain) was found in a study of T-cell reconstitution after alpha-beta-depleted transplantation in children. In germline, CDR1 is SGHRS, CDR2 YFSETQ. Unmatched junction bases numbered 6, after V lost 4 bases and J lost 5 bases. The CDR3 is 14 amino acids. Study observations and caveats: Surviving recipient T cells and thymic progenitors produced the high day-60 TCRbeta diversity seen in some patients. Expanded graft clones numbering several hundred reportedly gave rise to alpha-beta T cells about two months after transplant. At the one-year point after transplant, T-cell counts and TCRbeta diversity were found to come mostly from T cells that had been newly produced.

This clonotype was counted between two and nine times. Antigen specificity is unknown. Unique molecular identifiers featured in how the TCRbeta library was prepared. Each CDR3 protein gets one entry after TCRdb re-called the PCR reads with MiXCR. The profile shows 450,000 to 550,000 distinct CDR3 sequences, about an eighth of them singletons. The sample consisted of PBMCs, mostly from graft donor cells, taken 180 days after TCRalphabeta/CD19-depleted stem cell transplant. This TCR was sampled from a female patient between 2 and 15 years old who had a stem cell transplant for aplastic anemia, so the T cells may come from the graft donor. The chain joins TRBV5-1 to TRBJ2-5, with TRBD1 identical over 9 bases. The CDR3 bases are TGCGCCAGCAGCGAAGGACAGGGGAGCGAGACCCAGTACTTC. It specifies CASSEGQGSETQYF.